The rows below give T cell receptor beta chains drawn from one sample of a study of cytomegalovirus exposure and HLA in healthy donors. Generated by immunoSEQ multiplex PCR, the TCRdb table keeps only in-frame clones and is missing some. The sample table includes about 140,000 clones. The specimen was PBMCs. The receptors derive from a man in his forties in good health and CMV-seronegative. Each CDR3 is given with its conserved first and last residue. The D gene is left open where the match is weak.

CDR3 DNA: TGTGCCAGCAGCTTGACTAGCGGGGGGGCCGGGGAGACCCAGTACTTC; CDR3 protein: CASSLTSGGAGETQYF; D gene: TRBD2; V gene: TRBV7-9; J gene: TRBJ2-5
CDR3 DNA: TGCGCCAGCAGCCCAGGGGGAGGTGTGGGAAACACCATATATTTT; CDR3 protein: CASSPGGGVGNTIYF; D gene: TRBD1; V gene: TRBV5-1; J gene: TRBJ1-3
CDR3 DNA: TGTGCCAGCAGTGAACCCTGGACAGGGGTGGATCAGCCCCAGCATTTT; CDR3 protein: CASSEPWTGVDQPQHF; D gene: TRBD1; V gene: TRBV6-1; J gene: TRBJ1-5
CDR3 DNA: TGTGCCAGCAGTTTAGCAGGGCCTCGCTACGAGCAGTACTTC; CDR3 protein: CASSLAGPRYEQYF; D gene: .; V gene: TRBV27; J gene: TRBJ2-7
CDR3 DNA: TGTGCCAGCAGCCGGACAGGCCCGAATCAGCCCCAGCATTTT; CDR3 protein: CASSRTGPNQPQHF; D gene: TRBD1; V gene: TRBV7-2; J gene: TRBJ1-5
CDR3 DNA: TGTGCCAGTAGAGGGGGACAGTTCTCCTACGAGCAGTACTTC; CDR3 protein: CASRGGQFSYEQYF; D gene: TRBD1; V gene: TRBV19; J gene: TRBJ2-7
CDR3 DNA: TGTGCCAGCAGCGTAGGTACAGGGGGCCTTGAAGCTTTCTTT; CDR3 protein: CASSVGTGGLEAFF; D gene: TRBD1; V gene: TRBV9; J gene: TRBJ1-1
CDR3 DNA: TGTGCCATCACAGGGGGGCAGGGTCAGCCCCAGCATTTT; CDR3 protein: CAITGGQGQPQHF; D gene: TRBD1; V gene: TRBV10-3; J gene: TRBJ1-5
CDR3 DNA: TGTGCCAGCAGCTTGAGCGGGGGAAGTTACAATGAGCAGTTCTTC; CDR3 protein: CASSLSGGSYNEQFF; D gene: TRBD2; V gene: TRBV5-4; J gene: TRBJ2-1
CDR3 DNA: TGTGCCAGCAGCGTAGTGGCCTCGGGGACCGGGGAGCTGTTTTTT; CDR3 protein: CASSVVASGTGELFF; D gene: .; V gene: TRBV7-2; J gene: TRBJ2-2
CDR3 DNA: TGTGCCAGCAGCGATTCGGCAGGCGGGATTGAAAAACTGTTTTTT; CDR3 protein: CASSDSAGGIEKLFF; D gene: .; V gene: TRBV6-5; J gene: TRBJ1-4
CDR3 DNA: TGTGCCAGCATCGAAACAGGGTTGAACACTGAAGCTTTCTTT; CDR3 protein: CASIETGLNTEAFF; D gene: .; V gene: TRBV7-2; J gene: TRBJ1-1
CDR3 DNA: TGCAGCGTTGTCAGGGGCTACGAGCAGTACTTC; CDR3 protein: CSVVRGYEQYF; D gene: .; V gene: TRBV29-1; J gene: TRBJ2-7
CDR3 DNA: TGTGCCAGCAGCTTCCTCGGACAGGGAACTGAAGCTTTCTTT; CDR3 protein: CASSFLGQGTEAFF; D gene: TRBD1; V gene: TRBV7-8; J gene: TRBJ1-1
CDR3 DNA: TGTGCCAGTAGTACCGACAGGGGGCGCAACAATGAGCAGTTCTTC; CDR3 protein: CASSTDRGRNNEQFF; D gene: TRBD1; V gene: TRBV19; J gene: TRBJ2-1
CDR3 DNA: TGTGCCAGCAGCCCCTTAGCGGGGGGGAGCACAGATACGCAGTATTTT; CDR3 protein: CASSPLAGGSTDTQYF; D gene: TRBD2; V gene: TRBV14; J gene: TRBJ2-3
CDR3 DNA: TGTGCCAGCAGCCAGGGACAGGGAAATGCCTACGAGCAGTACTTC; CDR3 protein: CASSQGQGNAYEQYF; D gene: TRBD1; V gene: TRBV7-2; J gene: TRBJ2-7
CDR3 DNA: TGTGCCAGCAGCCCCCGACTAGCCGGGCAGTTCTTC; CDR3 protein: CASSPRLAGQFF; D gene: TRBD2; V gene: TRBV9; J gene: TRBJ2-1
CDR3 DNA: TGTGCCAGCAGTTCCTTGACGGGGAACACCGGGGAGCTGTTTTTT; CDR3 protein: CASSSLTGNTGELFF; D gene: .; V gene: TRBV28; J gene: TRBJ2-2
CDR3 DNA: TGTGCCAGCAGACTCGACGGCAGGGGAGAGACCCAGTACTTC; CDR3 protein: CASRLDGRGETQYF; D gene: .; V gene: TRBV7-9; J gene: TRBJ2-5
CDR3 DNA: TGTGCCAGCAGTGGAATGAGGCAGGGCCGCTATAATTCACCCCTCCACTTT; CDR3 protein: CASSGMRQGRYNSPLHF; D gene: .; V gene: TRBV2; J gene: TRBJ1-6
CDR3 DNA: TGTGCCAGCAGCCTCGGGACAGGAGTGAACACTGAAGCTTTCTTT; CDR3 protein: CASSLGTGVNTEAFF; D gene: TRBD1; V gene: TRBV7-9; J gene: TRBJ1-1
CDR3 DNA: TGTGCCAGCAGTCCCGGGACAGGGGGCATGGGCTACACCTTC; CDR3 protein: CASSPGTGGMGYTF; D gene: TRBD1; V gene: TRBV6-4; J gene: TRBJ1-2
CDR3 DNA: TGTGCCAGCAGCCGGACTAGCGGGGACACCGGGGAGCTGTTTTTT; CDR3 protein: CASSRTSGDTGELFF; D gene: TRBD2; V gene: TRBV7-9; J gene: TRBJ2-2
CDR3 DNA: TGTGCCAGCAGCCCCACTCCGGAGGATGGCTACACCTTC; CDR3 protein: CASSPTPEDGYTF; D gene: .; V gene: TRBV7-9; J gene: TRBJ1-2